This T cell receptor beta chain was obtained from a study of tumor-infiltrating lymphocytes in primary liver carcinoma. Points from the study as a whole: Whereas tumor region pairs overlapped more, tumor-adjacent and tumor-blood pairs overlapped less.

Germline values: CDR1 SEHNR, CDR2 FQNEAQ (reference sequence). This CDR3 has 14 amino acids. V dropped 8 bases and J dropped 6 bases, with 20 bases sitting between them. Synthesis of TCR beta cDNA was carried out from 500 ng total RNA with a constant-region primer. Libraries of TCR beta came from three nested multiplex PCR rounds with slightly modified ARM-PCR. TRBV1-TRBV30 forward primers paired with a C-beta reverse primer were used in the first two PCR rounds, which ran approximately 11 cycles each. MiXCR, applied by TCRdb to the multiplex PCR reads, yields one record per CDR3 protein. This table has around 50,000 distinct CDR3 sequences, about 80% appearing once. From approximately 20-30 mg of unsorted bulk tissue, DNA and RNA were co-extracted together. Each sampled tumor had five separate regions taken from it. On this clonotype: Its antigen is not known. The CDR3 does not end in the conserved phenylalanine or tryptophan, so this is likely a read error.

The chain carries TRBV7-9 and TRBJ2-7; no clear D gene. This TCR derives from a man aged 35-49 years with primary liver carcinoma and hepatitis B virus infection. The sequencing input was liver tumor tissue from sampling region 3. The sample's subset: tumor region T3, left-lateral pole. The CDR3 DNA sequence: TGTGCCAGCCAGGTAGCCGCGTCTTGGGGCGAGCAGTACTCC. The encoded protein is CASQVAASWGEQYS.